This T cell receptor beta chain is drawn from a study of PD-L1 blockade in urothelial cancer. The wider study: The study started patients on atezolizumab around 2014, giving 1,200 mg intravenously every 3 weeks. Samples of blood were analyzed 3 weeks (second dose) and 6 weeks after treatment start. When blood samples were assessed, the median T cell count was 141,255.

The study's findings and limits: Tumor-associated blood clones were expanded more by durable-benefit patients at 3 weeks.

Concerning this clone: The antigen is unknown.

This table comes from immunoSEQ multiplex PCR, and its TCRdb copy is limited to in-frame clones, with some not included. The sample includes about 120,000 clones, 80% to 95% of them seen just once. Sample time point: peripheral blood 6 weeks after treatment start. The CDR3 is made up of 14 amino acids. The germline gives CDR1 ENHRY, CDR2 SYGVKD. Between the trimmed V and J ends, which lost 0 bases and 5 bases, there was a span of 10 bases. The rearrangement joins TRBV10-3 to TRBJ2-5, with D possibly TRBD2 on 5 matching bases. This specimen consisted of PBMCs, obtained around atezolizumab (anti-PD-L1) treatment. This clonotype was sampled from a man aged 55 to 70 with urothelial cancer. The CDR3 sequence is CAISESLAFETQYF. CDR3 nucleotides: TGTGCCATCAGTGAGTCGCTAGCTTTTGAGACCCAGTACTTC.